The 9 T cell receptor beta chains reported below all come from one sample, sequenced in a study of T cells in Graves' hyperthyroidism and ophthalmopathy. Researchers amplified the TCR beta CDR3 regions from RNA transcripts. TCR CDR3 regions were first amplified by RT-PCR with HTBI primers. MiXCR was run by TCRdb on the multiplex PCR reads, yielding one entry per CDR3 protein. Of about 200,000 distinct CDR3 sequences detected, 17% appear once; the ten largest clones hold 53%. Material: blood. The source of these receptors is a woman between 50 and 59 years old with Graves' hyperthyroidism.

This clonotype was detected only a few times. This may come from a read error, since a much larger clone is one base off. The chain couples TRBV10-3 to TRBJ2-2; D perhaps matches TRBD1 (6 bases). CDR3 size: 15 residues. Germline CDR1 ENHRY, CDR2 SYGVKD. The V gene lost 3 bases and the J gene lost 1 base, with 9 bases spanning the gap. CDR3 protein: CAISDMGQNTGELFF. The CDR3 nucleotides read TGTGCCATCAGTGACATGGGACAGAACACCGGGGAGCTGTTTTTT.

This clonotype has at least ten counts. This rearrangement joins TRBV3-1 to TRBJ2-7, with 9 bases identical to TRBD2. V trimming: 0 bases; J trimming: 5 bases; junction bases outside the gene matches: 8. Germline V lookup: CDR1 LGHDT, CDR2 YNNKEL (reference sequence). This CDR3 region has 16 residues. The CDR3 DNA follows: TGTGCCAGCAGCCAAGATCTTCGGACTAGCGCCCACGAGCAGTACTTC. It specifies CASSQDLRTSAHEQYF.

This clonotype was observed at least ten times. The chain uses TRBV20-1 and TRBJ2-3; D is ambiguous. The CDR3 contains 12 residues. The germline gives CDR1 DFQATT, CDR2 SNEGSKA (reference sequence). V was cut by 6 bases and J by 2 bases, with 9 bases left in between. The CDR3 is CSAPPTTDTQYF. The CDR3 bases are TGCAGTGCCCCGCCTACCACAGATACGCAGTATTTT.

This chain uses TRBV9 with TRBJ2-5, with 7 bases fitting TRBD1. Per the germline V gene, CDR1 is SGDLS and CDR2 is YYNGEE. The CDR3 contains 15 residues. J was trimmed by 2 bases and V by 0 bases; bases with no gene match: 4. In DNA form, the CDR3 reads TGTGCCAGCAGCGTAGCCGGGACAGAACAAGAGACCCAGTACTTC. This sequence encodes CASSVAGTEQETQYF.

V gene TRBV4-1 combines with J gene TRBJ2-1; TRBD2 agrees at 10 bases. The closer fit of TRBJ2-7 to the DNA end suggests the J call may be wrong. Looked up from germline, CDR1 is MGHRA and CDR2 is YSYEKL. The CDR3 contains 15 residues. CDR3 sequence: CASSQAQREGNEQYF. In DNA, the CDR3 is TGCGCCAGCAGCCAAGCTCAGCGGGAGGGGAATGAGCAGTACTTC.

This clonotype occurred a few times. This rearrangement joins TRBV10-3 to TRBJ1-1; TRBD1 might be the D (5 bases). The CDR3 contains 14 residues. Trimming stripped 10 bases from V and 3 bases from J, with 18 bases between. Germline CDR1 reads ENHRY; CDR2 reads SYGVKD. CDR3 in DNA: TGTGCCACAACATCAGGGCAAGGGGACACTGAAGCTTTCTTT. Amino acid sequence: CATTSGQGDTEAFF.

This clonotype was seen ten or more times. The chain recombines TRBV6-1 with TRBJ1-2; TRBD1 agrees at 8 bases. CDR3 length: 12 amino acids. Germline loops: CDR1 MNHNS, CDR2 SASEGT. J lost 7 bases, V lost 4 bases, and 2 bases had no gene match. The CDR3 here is CASSVTGGGYTF. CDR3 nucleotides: TGTGCCAGCAGTGTTACAGGGGGTGGCTACACCTTC.

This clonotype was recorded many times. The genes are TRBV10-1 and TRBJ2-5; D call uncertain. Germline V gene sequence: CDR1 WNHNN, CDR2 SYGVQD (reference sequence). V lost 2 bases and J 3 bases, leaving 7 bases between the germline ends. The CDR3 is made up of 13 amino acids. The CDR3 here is CASSETVKETQYF. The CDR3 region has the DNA TGCGCCAGCAGTGAGACAGTTAAAGAGACCCAGTACTTC.

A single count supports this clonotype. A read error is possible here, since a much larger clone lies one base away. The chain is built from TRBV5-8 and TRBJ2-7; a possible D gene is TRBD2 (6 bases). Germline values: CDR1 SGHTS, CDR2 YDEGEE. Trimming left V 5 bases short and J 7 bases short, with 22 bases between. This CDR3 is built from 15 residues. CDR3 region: CASSPIAVVYNEQYF. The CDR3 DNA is TGTGCCAGCAGTCCCATAGCGGTGGTATACAATGAGCAGTACTTC.